Each of the 18 T cell receptor beta chains below was sequenced from the same sample in a study of shared clonotypes between healthy human individuals (TCRdb year 2020). Library prep was done by the immunoSEQ multiplex PCR assay. Sourced from immuneACCESS, this table was stored by TCRdb with only in-frame sequences that have V and J called. A share of the clones is absent; for the studies checked, an unresolved V gene accounts for under half, and the remainder has no known explanation. For this sample the table gives 2,100,000 or so clones, of which nearly 97% were detected only once. Approximately 0.13% of the sample is held by the ten biggest clonotypes. The sequenced sample was naive CD4+ T cells sorted from blood. The intended sense of this specimen's cell subset or site label: CD45RA+ positively selected. The receptors here all came from a young man in good health.

On this clone itself: The same CDR3 arises from other DNA sequences in this sample as well. This chain joins TRBV5-1 and TRBJ2-2; 7 bases match TRBD1. Germline CDR1 reads SGHRS; CDR2 reads YFSETQ. The length of the CDR3 is 16 residues. Trimming took 1 base from V and 3 from J; bases not matched to a gene: 6. CDR3 sequence reads: CASSLLGQGDTGELFF. As DNA, the CDR3 is TGCGCCAGCAGCTTGCTAGGGCAGGGGGACACCGGGGAGCTGTTTTTT.

V is TRBV14 and J is TRBJ1-6, with 7 bases fitting TRBD1. This CDR3 region has 14 residues. Germline loops: CDR1 SGHDN, CDR2 FVKESK. The junction had 3 bases not matched to a gene; V was cut back by 4 bases and J by 6 bases. The CDR3 DNA follows: TGTGCCAGCAGCCTGGGGACAGCTAATTCACCCCTCCACTTT. This translates into CASSLGTANSPLHF.

V is TRBV6-5 and J is TRBJ2-7; D gene unclear. CDR1 and CDR2 (germline): MNHEY, SVGAGI. This CDR3 contains 12 residues. Trimming removed 8 bases from V and 4 bases from J, with 12 bases in between. CDR3 DNA: TGTGCCAGCGGTCGAGGAGAATACGAGCAGTACTTC. It specifies CASGRGEYEQYF.

This chain links TRBV18 with TRBJ2-2; 7 bases agree with TRBD2. V dropped 4 bases and J dropped 2; count of bases not matched to a gene: 4. Germline lookup yields CDR1 KGHSH and CDR2 LQKENI. The length of the CDR3 is 15 residues. The CDR3: CASSRDYLNTGELFF. The CDR3 nucleotides are TGTGCCAGCTCACGGGACTATCTCAACACCGGGGAGCTGTTTTTT.

This chain joins TRBV5-6 and TRBJ1-5; tentatively, D is TRBD1 (6 bases). The germline gives CDR1 SGHDT, CDR2 YYEEEE. Trimming left V 2 bases short and J 3 bases short, with 9 bases between. This CDR3 is built from 14 residues. The CDR3 sequence: CASSFGTLNQPQHF. The DNA for the CDR3 is TGTGCCAGCAGCTTTGGGACACTCAATCAGCCCCAGCATTTT.

The chain is built from TRBV5-5 and TRBJ1-2; 11 bases fit TRBD1. Germline V CDR1 and CDR2: SGHKS, YYEKEE (reference sequence). This CDR3 contains 14 residues. Trimming took 6 bases from V and 10 from J; bases not matched to a gene: 11. The CDR3 DNA reads as TGTGCCAGCACATTTACTTGGACAGGGGGCGTCTACACCTTC. Amino acid sequence: CASTFTWTGGVYTF.

The chain has TRBV21-1 and TRBJ2-7; the table's D call TRBD1 went unverified against the DNA. TRBV21-1 is annotated as a pseudogene. The CDR3 covers 14 residues. The CDR3 bases are TGTGCCAGCAGCCAGGGCAGGTGCGACTACGAGCAGTACTTC. It is translated as CASSQGRCDYEQYF.

A note on this clone: This sample includes further DNA sequences coding for the same CDR3. This rearrangement joins TRBV6-1 to TRBJ1-1; D ambiguous. The CDR3 runs 12 residues. The V end lost 3 bases, the J end lost 0 bases, and 2 bases lay between the germline ends. Germline V gene sequence: CDR1 MNHNS, CDR2 SASEGT. The CDR3, as DNA: TGTGCCAGCAGTGAGATGAACACTGAAGCTTTCTTT. Translated, it gives CASSEMNTEAFF.

The chain has TRBV18 and TRBJ1-1; possibly TRBD1 for D (6 bases). This CDR3 spans 12 amino acids. The V gene's germline CDR1 is KGHSH and CDR2 LQKENI. The germline V and J ends were trimmed by 3 bases and 7 bases, with 9 bases remaining between them. CDR3 in DNA: TGTGCCAGCTCACCTACAGGGCTTGAAGCTTTCTTT. This translates into CASSPTGLEAFF.

This clone is a singleton in its sample. The V and J genes are TRBV19 and TRBJ1-4; no firm D call. CDR3 length: 13 amino acids. The V end lost 9 bases, the J end lost 8 bases, and 16 bases lay between the germline ends. The germline V gene encodes CDR1 LNHDA and CDR2 SQIVND (reference sequence). The CDR3 nucleotides read TGTGCCAGCACAACGGCGAGACGCGAAAAACTGTTTTTT. Protein sequence: CASTTARREKLFF. The full variable domain, its missing parts supplied by reference TRBV19 and TRBJ1-4, is DGGITQSPKYLFRKEGQNVTLSCEQNLNHDAMYWYRQDPGQGLRLIYYSQIVNDFQKGDIAEGYSVSREKKESFPLTVTSAQKNPTAFYLCASTTARREKLFFGSGTQLSVL.

The count of this clone is one. The chain has TRBV18 and TRBJ2-3; no firm D call. This CDR3 has 13 amino acids. CDR1 KGHSH and CDR2 LQKENI come from the germline V gene. V lost 7 bases, J lost 4 bases, and 12 bases lay in between. The CDR3 DNA is TGTGCCAGCTGTGGATCGGCCGCAGATACGCAGTATTTT. Translated, it gives CASCGSAADTQYF.

This clone was seen just once. This chain joins TRBV15 and TRBJ2-7; 10 bases are shared with TRBD2. The V and J ends lost 5 bases and 6 bases, in that order; junction bases with no gene match: 10. This CDR3 spans 15 amino acids. Germline CDR1 and CDR2: LNHNV and YYDKDF (reference sequence). The CDR3 is CATSDLAGAPGEQYF. CDR3 DNA: TGTGCCACCAGCGACCTAGCGGGAGCGCCCGGCGAGCAGTACTTC.

This sequence joins TRBV6-5 and TRBJ2-5; 7 bases match TRBD1. With 7 bases clipped from V and 5 bases from J, the junction kept 10 bases outside the gene matches. Germline values: CDR1 MNHEY, CDR2 SVGAGI. The CDR3 loop spans 14 amino acids. CDR3 DNA sequence: TGTGCCAGCACCAGAACAGGGGCCTTGGAGACCCAGTACTTC. Its translation: CASTRTGALETQYF.

The rearrangement links TRBV6-1 to TRBJ2-3, with TRBD2 matching 13 bases. J was trimmed by 2 bases and V by 6 bases; bases with no gene match: 2. CDR1 is MNHNS and CDR2 is SASEGT in the germline V gene. The CDR3 totals 15 residues. The CDR3 DNA is TGTGCCAGCAGACTAGCGGGGGGGCTCACAGATACGCAGTATTTT. It yields the protein CASRLAGGLTDTQYF.

The CDR3 spells CAWIKGGTGGRNTEAFF. In nucleotides, the CDR3 is TGTGCCTGGATCAAGGGTGGGACAGGTGGGAGGAACACTGAAGCTTTCTTT. The rearrangement joins TRBV30 to TRBJ1-1; 8 bases line up with TRBD1. The CDR3 runs 17 residues. The germline V gene encodes CDR1 GTSNPN and CDR2 SVGIG (reference sequence). V shed 4 bases and J 1 base; nucleotides not matched to a gene: 14.

The chain recombines TRBV2 with TRBJ2-7; perhaps D is TRBD1 or TRBD2 (5 bases each). The CDR3 has 14 amino acids. Deletions cut 9 bases from V and 0 bases from J, with 15 bases between. From germline, CDR1 is SNHLY and CDR2 FYNNEI. This chain's CDR3 is CASAPTEGSYEQYF. As DNA, the CDR3 is TGTGCCAGTGCCCCGACAGAGGGCTCCTACGAGCAGTACTTC.

In the case of this clone: Other DNA sequences within the sample encode an identical CDR3. CDR3 bases: TGTGCCATCAGTGAGGAGGGTAACTATGGCTACACCTTC. It codes for CAISEEGNYGYTF. This chain uses TRBV10-3 with TRBJ1-2; D gene ambiguous. The V gene's germline CDR1 is ENHRY and CDR2 SYGVKD. CDR3 size: 13 residues. Trimming cost V 2 bases and J 1 base, with 5 bases left between them.

The chain joins TRBV27 to TRBJ2-7; D is possibly TRBD1 or TRBD2 (5 bases each). The V gene lost 1 base and the J gene lost 6 bases, with 16 bases spanning the gap. This CDR3 has 15 residues. From germline, CDR1 is MNHEY and CDR2 SMNVEV (reference sequence). The CDR3 nucleotides are TGTGCCAGCAGTTTATTAAGGGACGGCTGGGGCGAGCAGTACTTC. This translates into CASSLLRDGWGEQYF.